The source of this T cell receptor (beta chain) is a study of T cells in Graves' hyperthyroidism and ophthalmopathy. Looking at the study overall: The initial diagnosis was the point when peripheral blood was collected, ahead of any treatment.

Trimming cost V 2 bases and J 6 bases, with 11 bases left between them. This CDR3 has 13 amino acids. CDR1 SGHTA and CDR2 FQGNSA come from the germline V gene. This clonotype was seen repeatedly, ten times or more. Over 18 months, lack of ophthalmopathy progression marked Graves' hyperthyroidism as stable. From RNA transcripts, TCR beta CDR3 regions were amplified. HTBI primers drove first-round RT-PCR of the TCR CDR3. TCRdb reanalysed the multiplex PCR reads using MiXCR and keeps one entry per CDR3 protein. The sample gives 650,000 to 700,000 distinct CDR3 sequences, 15% to 20% of which show up once; 15% is in the top ten.

Input material: blood. The sequence derives from a man aged 50-59 years with Graves' hyperthyroidism. The chain combines TRBV7-2 with TRBJ2-7, with D tentatively TRBD1 (5 bases). CDR3: CASSLSRAGEQYF. The CDR3 nucleotides read TGTGCCAGCAGCTTAAGCAGGGCTGGCGAGCAGTACTTC.